Listed below are T cell receptor beta chains from one sample, sequenced in a study of blood T cell repertoires in COVID-19. TCRdb's table, derived via immunoSEQ multiplex PCR, lists solely in-frame clones and lacks some. The data show about 150,000 clones, 80% to 85% seen once. Sequenced input: peripheral blood. The receptors here all came from a human donor in a cohort sampled during active COVID-19. Both conserved end residues are part of each CDR3. Clone size is shown for a subset of rows, as once, few, many or a class of expanded clone.

clone_size v_call cdr3_aa
. TRBV7-9 CASSLGRVPNTGELFF
. TRBV27 CASSVGQGGGTQYF
. TRBV7-7 CASSLNIHEKLFF
. TRBV15 CATRDAARDTEAFF
. TRBV10-1 CASSEAREGSNQPQHF
. TRBV28 CASSLGLAGGPYEQYF
once TRBV25-1 CASSEWIAGPRDEQFF
. TRBV29-1 CSVGGGTYYGYTF
. TRBV7-9 CASSSFEGTGYNEQFF
. TRBV4-2 CASSRPDRGPTGELFF
. TRBV4-3 CASSQEWNPGQGGYTF
once TRBV5-4 CASSASGNTEAFF
. TRBV20-1 CSAGGLIEAFF
. TRBV7-9 CASSLKETQETQYF
. TRBV11-2 CASSLSQGTDTQYF
. TRBV27 CASSSQVNQPQHF
. TRBV4-3 CASSQEVGSNNSPLHF
. TRBV27 CASSFKTGVPLLANNSPLHF
. TRBV4-1 CASSRLGLAGGLETQYF
. TRBV7-3 CASSWDRSSNSPLHF
. TRBV7-9 CASSLEGHLEAFF
. TRBV5-1 CASSLVGTSGAGDTQYF
. TRBV11-3 CASSFGRGRQDYGYTF
. TRBV6-5 CASSSPGGAEDQPQHF
. TRBV12-5 CASGLGSYGYTF
many TRBV29-1 CSTNQGAWTEAFF
. TRBV9 CASSVAGGVKETQYF
. TRBV11-3 CASSLVAGEETQYF
. TRBV9 CASSATGTLTGELFF
. TRBV30 CAAGLAGAGELFF
. TRBV7-6 CASSSLARSTEAFF
. TRBV14 CASSPDGLAGASTDTQYF
. TRBV6-2/TRBV6-3 CASSYPGQGRPGELFF
. TRBV25-1 CASSKAGDYGYTF
. TRBV14 CASSRGPSEKLFF
. TRBV3-1/TRBV3-2 CASSQYRGYGYTF
. TRBV5-1 CASSPGQGEAFF
. TRBV4-2 CASSQEDRQKETQYF
. TRBV5-1 CASSSTDGSPEQYF
. TRBV10-3 CAISGTGSQDTQYF
. TRBV9 CASSPQGYSGNTIYF
. TRBV30 CAWSARTGGTEAFF
. TRBV28 CASSRERGLAGGRRYNEQFF
few TRBV5-4 CASSPQGDSWEQYF
few TRBV18 CASSPSGSYEQYF
few TRBV7-2 CASSRRGDNEQFF
. TRBV4-3 CASSQDHRGRSEAFF
. TRBV4-3 CASSQAGGYGYTF
once TRBV29-1 CSVGKNSDRGTDTQYF
. TRBV9 CASSASLTGIYGYTF
. TRBV19 CASRGQARQPQHF
. TRBV4-3 CASSQDRGGVDGYTF
. TRBV3-1/TRBV3-2 CASSRQGRGQYF
. TRBV7-3 CASSRLDADTQYF
. TRBV10-3 CAIGETGLQTEAFF
. TRBV6-5 CASSYSRQGTGELFF
. TRBV7-2 CASSLGGTGPLWNEQFF
. TRBV14 CASSQEVPQATLHF
once TRBV4-3 CASSQGQGRTEAFF